This TCR beta chain was documented in a study of shared clonotypes between healthy human individuals (dated by TCRdb to the early 2020s). With regard to the full study: The cohort comprised a couple of women and a few men aged 18 to 49 years. Per donor, three plates each were used for CD4 naive and CD4 memory, two for CD8 naive, and one for CD8 memory. The study deeply sequenced blood TCR repertoires of five healthy adults to estimate repertoire size and the extent of clonotype sharing between individuals. Different laboratories and diverse techniques were used to prepare libraries and sequence TCR repertoires, to increase sequencing depth and limit assay-specific biases. Leukapheresis yielded between about 0.9 and 10 billion PBMCs per donor. Findings and caveats that apply to the study as a whole: Sampling was restricted to blood, and TCR repertoires in tissue are likely to differ from TCR repertoires in blood. Approximately 4.8% of naive CD4, around 4% of naive CD8, roughly 2.5% of memory CD4, and about 0.4% of memory CD8 clonotypes were shared across a few donors. Higher generation probabilities were observed for clonotypes shared by all four sorted-subset donors than for non-shared clonotypes. Naive subsets generally had larger estimated clonotype richness than memory subsets. Because the study included only a small number of donors, the genetic and exposure-history diversity represented was limited. Pairwise subsampling indicated that sequencing depth was expected to affect the degree of clonotype sharing among donors. Rarefaction of sorted-subset datasets indicated incomplete sequencing despite the large sequencing depth.

To note about this clone: The antigen it recognizes is unknown. No qualities accompany the bases; no much larger clone lies one base away.

Using the deep immunoSEQ assay, TCR CDR3 regions were amplified from genomic DNA by multiplex PCR. Extracted genomic DNA from each cell subset was distributed evenly across all wells of several immunoSEQ 96-well plates, and each plate was treated as a replicate. For sorted subsets, each replicate PCR was loaded with approximately 0.2 ug genomic DNA, equivalent to 32,000 or so T cell genomes. The purified libraries were quantified using a Qubit 3.0 fluorometer, sized with a Bioanalyzer 2100, and then quantified again using the KAPA Library Quantification kit. A separate single-read 150-cycle Illumina NextSeq 550 flow cell was used to sequence each immunoSEQ 96-well plate. The authors' pipeline ran thus. Because the immunoSEQ output held only junctional sequences and lacked quality scores, the filtering could not match the filtering applied to full-length reads. Sequences were annotated with PyIR, a Python wrapper for IgBLAST v1.9, using IMGT germline references to assign V/J genes and CDR3. Any read was removed if the V/J assignment was weak (E-value above 1e-6), the CDR3 was missing, or the read contained stop codons, out-of-frame junctions, or ambiguous translated residues. V3J clonotypes were defined by identical inferred V gene, J gene, and CDR3 amino acid sequence. Percentage overlap between repertoires was computed as shared unique clonotypes divided by the size of the smaller repertoire. Three approaches were used to assess repertoire richness: RTK rarefaction, the Chao1 estimator, and Recon v2.1 estimates of unobserved clonotypes. OLGA was used to compute generation probabilities for all TCRbeta clonotypes that the gDNA method yielded from a few donors. TCRdb mirrors the immuneACCESS table, restricted to in-frame sequences. Some clones are absent from its copies; in checked studies, under half trace to an unresolved V gene, and the reason for the others is unknown. V and J calls and clone size are those listed in that table; D and trimming were worked out from the DNA. In this sample the table shows millions of clones, approximately 95% of which occur a single time. The ten largest make up 0.9% to 1.3% of the sample.

CD8 naive samples were obtained by positive selection for CCR7 among CD45RO-negative cells, yielding a CD45RA+CCR7+ population from which TemRA cells were excluded. Healthy HIV-negative adults with no recently reported acute infections or vaccinations were included as donors. Only Caucasian adults living in Nashville, Tennessee, USA were represented among the donors. After blood collection by leukapheresis, PBMCs were isolated using Ficoll-Histopaque density gradient centrifugation and then cryopreserved in the vapor phase of liquid nitrogen. Analytical flow cytometry was used to check the purity and quantity of each magnetically sorted T cell population. Each sorted fraction had its genomic DNA isolated and then quantified by UV absorbance on a Nanodrop 2000c. V is pared back by 4 bases and J by 3 bases, with 16 bases lying between the germline termini. Via the germline V gene (reference sequence), CDR1 is MNHEY and CDR2 SMNVEV. From the cysteine up to the phenylalanine, the CDR3 has a length of 15 residues. The sequence is cut down to CDR3 DNA, 45 bases in frame from base 1.

The TCR sequence derives from a man younger than 35 in good health. The V and J segments used are TRBV27 and TRBJ2-7, with an unclear D gene assignment. The material sequenced was naive CD8+ T cells sorted from blood. The cell subset or site label here, explained by the study, means: CD45RA+CCR7+. The CDR3 reads as follows: CASSSTGPVIYEQYF. In nucleotide form, the sequence is TGTGCCAGCAGTTCGACTGGGCCGGTGATCTACGAGCAGTACTTC.